This TCR beta chain appears in the sequencing data of a study of CXCR3-negative and CXCR3-positive naive CD8 T cells. Points from the study as a whole: Memory CD8+ cells had much lower diversity, and both naive subsets had comparably high diversity. CXCR3-expressing naive cells carried TRB CDR3s more hydrophobic than those of CXCR3-negative naive cells.

As regards this clonotype: What it binds is not known.

Germline loops: CDR1 SGHRS, CDR2 YFSETQ. CDR3 length: 15 amino acids. The authors prepared UMI-labeled TRB cDNA libraries by 5' RACE. Using the 5' RACE reads, TCRdb records one entry per CDR3 protein without DNA. The sample data list 100,000 to 150,000 distinct CDR3 sequences. Input material: naive CXCR3+ CD8+ T cells from blood. Subset defined: CD45RO-CCR7+CD27+CD95- naive CD8+ T cells expressing CXCR3 (TNR3+). This clonotype was obtained from a human donor in good health. Some clones in this sample may be carry-over from other donors' samples. This rearrangement joins TRBV5-1 to TRBJ2-5; TCRdb lists TRBD1, though no DNA is available to test this call. The CDR3 here is CASSPPSSGEETQYF.